These 26 T cell receptor beta chains came from one sample sequenced in a study of cytomegalovirus exposure and HLA in healthy donors. Primers for the PCR totalled 60 Vbeta and 13 Jbeta. The assay was immunoSEQ multiplex PCR, and TCRdb's table has in-frame clones only and misses some. Of about 170,000 clones in the sample, about 59% are singletons; the top ten hold around 2.9%. The sequenced material came from PBMCs. The source of these receptors is a man in his forties in good health and CMV-seronegative.

This clone came up a few times. V is TRBV9 and J is TRBJ1-4; the match to TRBD1 covers 10 bases. The J segment lost 4 bases and the V segment lost 3 bases, leaving 3 bases of the junction unmatched. This CDR3 comprises 15 residues. Germline V gives CDR1 SGDLS, CDR2 YYNGEE. The CDR3 DNA reads TGTGCCAGCAGCGGGGACAGGGGTTATAATGAAAAACTGTTTTTT. Protein sequence: CASSGDRGYNEKLFF.

The chain couples TRBV19 to TRBJ1-3; the D is unclear. V lost 7 bases and J lost 0, with 10 bases in between. The CDR3 is 14 amino acids. Germline-derived CDR1 and CDR2 are LNHDA and SQIVND (reference sequence). The DNA for the CDR3 is TGTGCCAGTACCCAGGTTAACTCTGGAAACACCATATATTTT. Its protein product is CASTQVNSGNTIYF. The entire variable domain, with the rest obtained from reference TRBV19 and TRBJ1-3, is as follows: DGGITQSPKYLFRKEGQNVTLSCEQNLNHDAMYWYRQDPGQGLRLIYYSQIVNDFQKGDIAEGYSVSREKKESFPLTVTSAQKNPTAFYLCASTQVNSGNTIYFGEGSWLTVV.

V is TRBV13 and J is TRBJ2-2; D possibly corresponds to TRBD1 (5 bases). The V end was cut by 5 bases, the J end by 7 bases, with 11 bases between. Looked up from germline, CDR1 is PRHDT and CDR2 is FYEKMQ (reference sequence). CDR3 length: 13 residues. The CDR3 nucleotides are TGTGCCAGCAGCATAGAAGGGGTCGGGGAGCTGTTTTTT. It codes for CASSIEGVGELFF.

The chain has TRBV4-2 and TRBJ1-3, with 7 bases fitting TRBD1. V trimming: 5 bases; J trimming: 2 bases; junction bases outside the gene matches: 6. CDR3 length: 15 amino acids. Germline CDR1 LGHNA, CDR2 YNFKEQ. The CDR3 reads CASSITTGPGNTIYF. DNA of the CDR3: TGTGCCAGCAGCATAACGACAGGGCCTGGAAACACCATATATTTT.

The genes are TRBV7-9 and TRBJ1-6, with unresolved D. Germline CDR1 SEHNR, CDR2 FQNEAQ (reference sequence). There are 12 residues in the CDR3. The V end lost 3 bases, the J end lost 8 bases, and 5 bases lay between the germline ends. The CDR3 spells CASSFLYSPLHF. Here the CDR3 DNA reads TGTGCCAGCAGCTTTTTATATTCACCCCTCCACTTT.

This chain connects TRBV5-1 to TRBJ1-1; 7 nucleotides line up with TRBD1. V shed 5 bases and J 0 bases; nucleotides not matched to a gene: 10. Germline lookup yields CDR1 SGHRS and CDR2 YFSETQ. This CDR3 contains 16 residues. The CDR3 sequence is CASRPIYRGMNTEAFF. In DNA form, the CDR3 reads TGCGCCAGCAGACCCATTTACAGGGGCATGAACACTGAAGCTTTCTTT.

This clone was detected a few times. The chain carries TRBV6-6 and TRBJ1-6, with TRBD1 as a possible D gene (5 bases). The CDR3 has 13 amino acids. The germline V and J ends were trimmed by 6 bases and 3 bases, with 6 bases remaining between them. Germline V gives CDR1 MNHNY, CDR2 SVGAGI (reference sequence). The CDR3, as DNA: TGTGCCAGCAGGGGGGGCTATAATTCACCCCTCCACTTT. Protein sequence: CASRGGYNSPLHF.

This clone was picked up a small number of times. This specimen includes other DNA sequences encoding the same CDR3. V and J are TRBV27 and TRBJ1-6; D possibly corresponds to TRBD1 (6 bases). The CDR3 has 14 amino acids. Trimming took off 3 bases at V and 7 bases at J, with 10 bases between the two ends. Per germline, CDR1 MNHEY and CDR2 SMNVEV (reference sequence). CDR3 nucleotide sequence: TGTGCCAGCAGTTTCAGGGGCGGGAATTCACCCCTCCACTTT. Protein: CASSFRGGNSPLHF.

This clone was counted a few times. This chain links TRBV5-1 with TRBJ2-7, with D unresolved. V was shortened by 1 base and J by 0 bases, with 14 bases between the two germline ends. Looked up from germline, CDR1 is SGHRS and CDR2 is YFSETQ. CDR3 length equals 16 residues. The chain's CDR3 is CASSLSPSSSSYEQYF. In nucleotides, the CDR3 is TGCGCCAGCAGCTTGAGCCCCTCGAGTAGCTCCTACGAGCAGTACTTC.

This clone was seen only a few times. This rearrangement joins TRBV5-5 to TRBJ2-4, with D perhaps TRBD1 (5 bases). V shed 4 bases and J shed 0 bases, with 20 bases lying between them. This CDR3 has 18 amino acids. The V gene's germline CDR1 is SGHKS and CDR2 YYEKEE (reference sequence). The CDR3 DNA sequence: TGTGCCAGCAGCCCACGATCGTATGGGGCCCTAGCCAAAAACATTCAGTACTTC. Its protein is CASSPRSYGALAKNIQYF.

The chain employs TRBV18 and TRBJ1-1, with 7 bases matching TRBD1. Losses at the gene ends were 2 bases for V and 4 bases for J; bases not matched to a gene: 4. The germline V gene has CDR1 KGHSH and CDR2 LQKENI. There are 14 residues in the CDR3. The CDR3 reads CASSPIGGVTEAFF. The CDR3 DNA reads as TGTGCCAGCTCACCAATAGGGGGCGTCACTGAAGCTTTCTTT.

This clone turned up a few times. The V gene is TRBV5-1, the J gene TRBJ2-1; a weak D match, TRBD2 (5 bases). The CDR3 runs to 17 residues. Trimming cost V 0 bases and J 4 bases, with 17 bases left between them. CDR1 SGHRS and CDR2 YFSETQ come from the germline V gene. The CDR3 DNA sequence: TGCGCCAGCAGCTTGGGAGGGCCCCGGTTATTGTACAATGAGCAGTTCTTC. Its translation: CASSLGGPRLLYNEQFF.

The chain joins TRBV28 to TRBJ1-2; 8 bases match TRBD1. Germline V gives CDR1 MDHEN, CDR2 SYDVKM. V trimming: 10 bases; J trimming: 3 bases; junction bases outside the gene matches: 10. The CDR3 is 14 residues long. DNA of the CDR3: TGTGCCACCGTCGACAGGGGAACGGACTATGGCTACACCTTC. The encoded protein is CATVDRGTDYGYTF.

The V and J genes are TRBV11-1 and TRBJ2-5, with D perhaps matching TRBD1 (6 bases). CDR1 is SGHAT and CDR2 is FQDESV in the germline V gene (reference sequence). This CDR3 has 14 amino acids. V dropped 4 bases and J dropped 3 bases, with 12 bases sitting between them. CDR3 in amino acids: CASSSRDTKETQYF. In nucleotides, the CDR3 is TGTGCCAGCAGCTCCCGGGACACAAAAGAGACCCAGTACTTC.

V usage is TRBV7-8 and J usage is TRBJ1-4; TRBD1 matches at 10 bases. The ends lost 1 base at V and 14 bases at J; junction bases unmatched: 10. The CDR3 length is 15 residues. The germline gives CDR1 SGHVS, CDR2 FQNEAQ. In DNA form, the CDR3 reads TGTGCCAGCAGCTTAGTGGGACAGGGGCCGCGTCTGCTGTTTTTT. Encoded protein: CASSLVGQGPRLLFF.

The chain carries TRBV7-9 and TRBJ2-1; weak D call: TRBD1 (6 bases). The CDR3 runs to 13 residues. Per germline, CDR1 SEHNR and CDR2 FQNEAQ (reference sequence). Between the trimmed V and J ends, which lost 10 bases and 8 bases, there was a span of 18 bases. This CDR3 reads CATGTFESDEQFF. Written as DNA, the CDR3 is TGTGCCACCGGGACATTTGAATCCGATGAGCAGTTCTTC.

This sequence joins TRBV6-6 and TRBJ2-7; 12 bases align to TRBD2. V shed 7 bases and J 0 bases; nucleotides not matched to a gene: 7. Germline V gene lookup returns CDR1 MNHNY and CDR2 SVGAGI (reference sequence). This CDR3 contains 16 residues. The DNA of the CDR3 is TGTGCCAGCACTGCAGGACTAGCGGGGCACTCCTACGAGCAGTACTTC. Translating gives CASTAGLAGHSYEQYF.

The V call is TRBV6-1, the J call TRBJ1-6, with TRBD1 matching over 9 bases. The V segment lost 8 bases and the J segment 8 bases; nucleotides outside the gene matches: 7. CDR3 length: 14 amino acids. Germline CDR1 is MNHNS and CDR2 is SASEGT. The CDR3: CASRGTGNYSPLHF. CDR3 nucleotides: TGTGCCAGCCGTGGGACAGGGAACTATTCACCCCTCCACTTT.

The chain recombines TRBV18 with TRBJ1-1; D possibly corresponds to TRBD1 (5 bases). CDR1 is KGHSH, CDR2 LQKENI, per germline. CDR3 length equals 16 residues. With 5 bases removed from V and 1 base from J, the gap between germline ends came to 17 bases. The CDR3 spells CASSAINRQPNTEAFF. The CDR3 coding sequence is TGTGCCAGCTCAGCAATTAATAGACAGCCGAACACTGAAGCTTTCTTT.

The V gene is TRBV30, the J gene TRBJ1-6, with D unresolved. This CDR3 region has 12 residues. The germline V gene has CDR1 GTSNPN and CDR2 SVGIG (reference sequence). V lost 3 bases and J lost 10, with 10 bases in between. The CDR3 DNA reads TGTGCCTGGAGCAGGTCAGACTCACCCCTCCACTTT. Translation gives CAWSRSDSPLHF.

The V gene is TRBV11-2, the J gene TRBJ1-2, with a possible D match to TRBD1 (6 bases). In germline, CDR1 is SGHAT, CDR2 FQNNGV. The CDR3 consists of 13 residues. The V gene lost 4 bases and the J gene lost 8 bases, with 14 bases spanning the gap. The CDR3, as DNA: TGTGCCAGCAGCTCGAGGGACAAGGGAGGCTACACCTTC. This sequence encodes CASSSRDKGGYTF.

This clone has just a few counts. J is TRBJ2-1 and V is TRBV30, with D tentatively TRBD2 (5 bases). The CDR3 runs to 11 residues. Per the germline V gene, CDR1 is GTSNPN and CDR2 is SVGIG (reference sequence). CDR3 sequence: CVVGLARYQFF. In DNA form, the CDR3 reads TGTGTCGTAGGGCTAGCAAGGTATCAGTTCTTC.

This sequence joins TRBV6-6 and TRBJ2-1; TRBD2 matches at 7 bases. J lost 9 bases, V lost 6 bases, and 14 bases had no gene match. The CDR3 runs to 15 residues. Per germline, CDR1 MNHNY and CDR2 SVGAGI (reference sequence). CDR3 DNA sequence: TGTGCCAGCAGAACCGGGACTACCCTCGCCGGTGAGCAGTTCTTC. Amino acids: CASRTGTTLAGEQFF.

This chain joins TRBV19 and TRBJ2-7; 7 bases match TRBD2. V gave up 2 bases and J gave up 2 bases; unmatched junction bases: 6. The germline V gene encodes CDR1 LNHDA and CDR2 SQIVND (reference sequence). CDR3 length equals 15 residues. Here the CDR3 reads CASSILGLPTYEQYF. DNA of the CDR3: TGTGCCAGTAGTATATTGGGACTACCTACCTACGAGCAGTACTTC.

At least ten counts were recorded for this clone. The chain combines TRBV4-3 with TRBJ1-1; D is unclear. The CDR3 spans 13 residues. V lost 1 base and J lost 4, with 7 bases in between. Looked up from germline, CDR1 is LGHNA and CDR2 is YSLEER. The CDR3 spells CASSQGRGTEAFF. The CDR3 nucleotides read TGCGCCAGCAGCCAAGGACGGGGCACTGAAGCTTTCTTT.

The chain links TRBV7-3 to TRBJ2-3; D ambiguous. The CDR3 spans 13 residues. Germline V CDR1 and CDR2: SGHTA, FQGTGA. V dropped 4 bases and J dropped 1 base, with 6 bases sitting between them. This chain's CDR3 is CASSSFRTDTQYF. CDR3 nucleotide sequence: TGTGCCAGCAGCTCGTTTCGCACAGATACGCAGTATTTT.